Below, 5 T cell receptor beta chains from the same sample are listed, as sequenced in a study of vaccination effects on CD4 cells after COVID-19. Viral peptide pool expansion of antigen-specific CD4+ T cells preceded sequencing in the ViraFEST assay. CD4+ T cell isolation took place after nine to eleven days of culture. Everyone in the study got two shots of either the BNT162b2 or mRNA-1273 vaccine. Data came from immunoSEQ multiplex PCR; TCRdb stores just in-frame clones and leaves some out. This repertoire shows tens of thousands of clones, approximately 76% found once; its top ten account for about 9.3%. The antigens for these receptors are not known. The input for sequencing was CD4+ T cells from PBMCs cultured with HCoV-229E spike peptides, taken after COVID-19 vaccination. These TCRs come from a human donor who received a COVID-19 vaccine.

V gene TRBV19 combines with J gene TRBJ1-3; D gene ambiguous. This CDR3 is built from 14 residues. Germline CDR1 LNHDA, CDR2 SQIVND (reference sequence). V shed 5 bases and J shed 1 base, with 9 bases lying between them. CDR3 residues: CASSPSTSGNTIYF. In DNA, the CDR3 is TGTGCCAGTAGTCCCAGTACTTCTGGAAACACCATATATTTT.

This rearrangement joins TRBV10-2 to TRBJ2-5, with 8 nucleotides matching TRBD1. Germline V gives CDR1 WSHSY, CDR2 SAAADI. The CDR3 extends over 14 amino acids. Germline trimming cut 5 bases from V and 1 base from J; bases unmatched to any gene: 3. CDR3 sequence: CASSQGAVQETQYF. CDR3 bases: TGCGCCAGCAGTCAGGGGGCAGTCCAAGAGACCCAGTACTTC.

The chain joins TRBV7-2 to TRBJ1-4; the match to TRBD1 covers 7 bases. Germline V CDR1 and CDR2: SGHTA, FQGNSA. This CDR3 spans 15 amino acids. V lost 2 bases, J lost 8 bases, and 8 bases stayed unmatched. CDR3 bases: TGTGCCAGCAGCTTAACAGGGGAGCCAGGGGAAAAACTGTTTTTT. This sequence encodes CASSLTGEPGEKLFF.

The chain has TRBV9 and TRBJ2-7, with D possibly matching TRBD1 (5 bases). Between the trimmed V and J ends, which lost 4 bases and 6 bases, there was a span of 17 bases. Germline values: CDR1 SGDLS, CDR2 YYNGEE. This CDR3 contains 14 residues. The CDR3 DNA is TGTGCCAGCAGCATCACCCCCCAGGGTCGCGAGCAGTACTTC. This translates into CASSITPQGREQYF.

This CDR3 is CASSRVATGIHYEQYF. The CDR3 DNA sequence: TGTGCCAGCAGCCGGGTCGCGACAGGGATCCACTACGAGCAGTACTTC. This chain joins TRBV7-9 and TRBJ2-7, with 7 nucleotides matching TRBD1. The germline V gene has CDR1 SEHNR and CDR2 FQNEAQ (reference sequence). CDR3 length: 16 amino acids. Germline trimming cut 5 bases from V and 3 bases from J; bases unmatched to any gene: 13.